The T cell receptor beta chain described here comes from a study of cytomegalovirus exposure and HLA in healthy donors. The overall study: For the roughly 400 genotyped donors, roughly 81% fell within the Caucasian-associated ancestry cluster.

Study outcomes and limitations: Per a later analysis, HLA-associated TCR beta chains showed more clonal expansion than other, equally common TCR beta chains. According to an earlier analysis, most TCR beta V segments yielded productive rearrangements about 87% or about 30% of the time.

V dropped 4 bases and J dropped 0; count of bases not matched to a gene: 7. The CDR3 length is 18 residues. Germline CDR1 SGDLS, CDR2 YYNGEE. The primer mix had 60 Vbeta and 13 Jbeta primers. Profiling relied on immunoSEQ multiplex PCR, and the TCRdb table lists in-frame clones only, not all of them. The table lists about 91,000 clones, roughly two thirds of them singletons. This clone was detected once. What it recognizes is unknown. The V and J genes are TRBV9 and TRBJ2-2; 12 bases match TRBD1. The clonotype was recovered from a human donor in good health. Sequencing was carried out using PBMCs. CDR3 in amino acids: CASSIPGTGGANTGELFF. Here the CDR3 DNA reads TGTGCCAGCAGCATCCCCGGGACAGGGGGCGCGAACACCGGGGAGCTGTTTTTT.